The 23 T cell receptor beta chains presented below share a single source sample, sequenced in a study of shared clonotypes between healthy human individuals. Profiled with immunoSEQ multiplex PCR; TCRdb holds only in-frame clones, not every one. Of about 2,200,000 clones listed, approximately 94% are singletons. Naive CD8 cells lacked CD45RO and underwent positive selection for CCR7, leaving out terminally differentiated effector memory CD45RA+ cells. Sequencing input: naive CD8+ T cells from PBMCs. These receptors all come from a man aged 18 to 30 in good health. Some clones in this sample may be carry-over from other donors' samples.

The gene calls are TRBV27 and TRBJ2-3; D unclear. CDR1 is MNHEY and CDR2 is SMNVEV in the germline V gene (reference sequence). V was cut by 1 base and J by 3 bases, with 8 bases left in between. This CDR3 spans 14 amino acids. The CDR3 region has the DNA TGTGCCAGCAGTTTATTAGACCTTACAGATACGCAGTATTTT. Residues: CASSLLDLTDTQYF.

The chain recombines TRBV4-1 with TRBJ2-7; 11 nucleotides agree with TRBD2. This CDR3 spans 14 amino acids. The V segment lost 4 bases and the J segment 5 bases; nucleotides outside the gene matches: 4. The germline gives CDR1 MGHRA, CDR2 YSYEKL. The CDR3 reads CASSPGLAVHEQYF. CDR3 bases: TGCGCCAGCAGCCCGGGACTAGCGGTCCACGAGCAGTACTTC.

The chain recombines TRBV5-4 with TRBJ2-5, with D possibly being TRBD1 (6 bases). The CDR3 extends over 13 amino acids. Trimming removed 4 bases at V and 2 bases at J, with 9 bases between. Germline-derived CDR1 and CDR2 are SGHNT and YYREEE (reference sequence). CDR3 in amino acids: CASSPGQQETQYF. The CDR3 DNA reads TGTGCCAGCAGCCCTGGACAGCAAGAGACCCAGTACTTC.

The V call is TRBV5-1, the J call TRBJ1-1; D gene uncertain. The CDR3 totals 13 residues. The V end was cut by 5 bases, the J end by 3 bases, with 11 bases between. CDR1 SGHRS and CDR2 YFSETQ come from the germline V gene. The CDR3 loop is CASRERIHTEAFF. The DNA of the CDR3 is TGCGCCAGCAGGGAACGGATACACACTGAAGCTTTCTTT.

The chain carries TRBV28 and TRBJ1-5; no clear D gene. This CDR3 contains 12 residues. V was cut by 10 bases and J by 2 bases, with 9 bases left in between. Germline V CDR1 and CDR2: MDHEN, SYDVKM. In nucleotides, the CDR3 is TGTGCCACACACCGGGGCAATCAGCCCCAGCATTTT. Its translation is CATHRGNQPQHF.

V is TRBV5-1 and J is TRBJ2-7; either TRBD1 or TRBD2 may supply D (5 bases each). There are 13 residues in the CDR3. Germline V gene lookup returns CDR1 SGHRS and CDR2 YFSETQ. Trimming cost V 4 bases and J 5 bases, with 13 bases left between them. The CDR3, as DNA: TGCGCCAGCAGCCCGGGACCCCGCGACGAGCAGTACTTC. It translates to CASSPGPRDEQYF.

Details on this clone: This specimen includes other DNA sequences encoding the same CDR3. The V gene is TRBV7-9, the J gene TRBJ2-1; 7 bases align to TRBD1. The CDR3 is 14 amino acids. With 5 bases clipped from V and 7 bases from J, the junction kept 8 bases outside the gene matches. From germline, CDR1 is SEHNR and CDR2 FQNEAQ (reference sequence). The CDR3 sequence: CASSPTGAGNEQFF. For the CDR3, the DNA is TGTGCCAGCAGCCCTACAGGGGCCGGGAATGAGCAGTTCTTC.

The chain employs TRBV9 and TRBJ1-4; D is perhaps TRBD1 (5 bases). The V gene lost 2 bases and the J gene lost 12 bases, with 20 bases spanning the gap. This CDR3 is built from 15 residues. Germline CDR1 is SGDLS and CDR2 is YYNGEE. The CDR3 bases are TGTGCCAGCAGCGTCGTTGGACACCCCGGGGGAGAACTGTTTTTT. Residues: CASSVVGHPGGELFF.

This chain connects TRBV18 to TRBJ2-3, with 9 bases lining up with TRBD1. Looked up from germline, CDR1 is KGHSH and CDR2 is LQKENI. The V gene end was trimmed by 3 bases and the J gene end by 3 bases; junction bases not matched to a gene: 7. This CDR3 spans 16 amino acids. In DNA, the CDR3 is TGTGCCAGCTCACCCTGGGGACAGGGTGTAACAGATACGCAGTATTTT. This translates into CASSPWGQGVTDTQYF.

The rearrangement uses TRBV13 and TRBJ2-3; 13 bases line up with TRBD2. The CDR3 totals 18 residues. The junction had 5 bases not matched to a gene; V was cut back by 1 base and J by 1 base. In germline, CDR1 is PRHDT, CDR2 FYEKMQ (reference sequence). CDR3 amino acids: CASSLELAGGRGTDTQYF. The CDR3 nucleotides are TGTGCCAGCAGCTTAGAACTAGCGGGAGGGAGAGGCACAGATACGCAGTATTTT.

The rearrangement links TRBV14 to TRBJ2-1; no clear D. V shed 0 bases and J shed 10 bases, with 10 bases lying between them. CDR3 length equals 13 residues. Germline V lookup: CDR1 SGHDN, CDR2 FVKESK. For the CDR3, the DNA is TGTGCCAGCAGCCAAGAAGAGGCAAAGGAGCAGTTCTTC. Protein product: CASSQEEAKEQFF.

The chain combines TRBV7-8 with TRBJ2-7, with 7 positions matching TRBD2. This CDR3 is 14 amino acids long. The ends lost 3 bases at V and 7 bases at J; junction bases unmatched: 9. CDR1 and CDR2 from the germline V gene are SGHVS and FQNEAQ. The CDR3 spells CASSFAAGLREQYF. The CDR3 DNA reads as TGTGCCAGCAGCTTTGCAGCGGGATTGAGGGAGCAGTACTTC. The whole variable domain, remainder taken from reference TRBV7-8 and TRBJ2-7, is GAGVSQSPRYKVAKRGQDVALRCDPISGHVSLFWYQQALGQGPEFLTYFQNEAQLDKSGLPSDRFFAERPEGSVSTLKIQRTQQEDSAVYLCASSFAAGLREQYFGPGTRLTVT.

Worth noting for this clone: Other DNA sequences in the same sample also yield this CDR3. V gene TRBV7-6 combines with J gene TRBJ2-2; perhaps TRBD1 as D (6 bases). Deletions cut 1 base from V and 5 bases from J, with 8 bases between. This CDR3 spans 14 amino acids. CDR1 and CDR2 (germline): SGHVS, FNYEAQ. The CDR3 here is CASSLVGGTGELFF. The CDR3 nucleotides read TGTGCCAGCAGCTTAGTAGGGGGAACCGGGGAGCTGTTTTTT. Drawing the rest from reference TRBV7-6 and TRBJ2-2, the complete variable domain is GAGVSQSPRYKVTKRGQDVALRCDPISGHVSLYWYRQALGQGPEFLTYFNYEAQQDKSGLPNDRFSAERPEGSISTLTIQRTEQRDSAMYRCASSLVGGTGELFFGEGSRLTVL.

The sample holds one count of this clone. The chain employs TRBV10-2 and TRBJ2-7, with 8 nucleotides matching TRBD1. This CDR3 comprises 13 residues. The germline V gene has CDR1 WSHSY and CDR2 SAAADI. The J segment lost 6 bases and the V segment lost 6 bases, leaving 7 bases of the junction unmatched. This chain's CDR3 is CASSRTGKSEQYF. The CDR3 nucleotides are TGCGCCAGCAGCCGGACAGGGAAGTCCGAGCAGTACTTC.

This chain connects TRBV5-1 to TRBJ2-7; D is unclear. The germline V gene has CDR1 SGHRS and CDR2 YFSETQ. The CDR3 totals 15 residues. V lost 0 bases and J 2 bases, leaving 12 bases between the germline ends. CDR3 region: CASSLDAVRAYEQYF. CDR3 DNA: TGCGCCAGCAGCTTGGACGCCGTGAGAGCCTACGAGCAGTACTTC.

The chain combines TRBV9 with TRBJ1-2, with D possibly being TRBD1 (6 bases). The germline V gene has CDR1 SGDLS and CDR2 YYNGEE. The length of the CDR3 is 14 residues. Trimming cost V 4 bases and J 3 bases, with 13 bases left between them. CDR3: CASSKGNRDYGYTF. The CDR3 DNA reads TGTGCCAGCAGCAAGGGGAACAGGGACTATGGCTACACCTTC. Variable domain in full (rest from reference TRBV9 and TRBJ1-2): DSGVTQTPKHLITATGQRVTLRCSPRSGDLSVYWYQQSLDQGLQFLIQYYNGEERAKGNILERFSAQQFPDLHSELNLSSLELGDSALYFCASSKGNRDYGYTFGSGTRLTVV.

The chain is built from TRBV27 and TRBJ1-1, with TRBD1 as a possible D gene (5 bases). The CDR3 sequence is 15 residues long. Germline lookup yields CDR1 MNHEY and CDR2 SMNVEV (reference sequence). The germline V and J ends were trimmed by 5 bases and 5 bases, with 18 bases remaining between them. For the CDR3, the DNA is TGTGCCAGCAGTCCCGGGGGGATGCGAAATACTGAAGCTTTCTTT. Its protein is CASSPGGMRNTEAFF.

The chain recombines TRBV5-1 with TRBJ2-7; D may be TRBD1 (6 bases). CDR3 size: 13 residues. Germline V gives CDR1 SGHRS, CDR2 YFSETQ. Trimming stripped 7 bases from V and 1 base from J, with 12 bases between. The CDR3 reads CASQGQISYEQYF. For the CDR3, the DNA is TGCGCCAGCCAAGGACAGATATCCTACGAGCAGTACTTC.

CDR3: CASSLAGSSYEQYF. The CDR3 DNA sequence: TGTGCCAGCAGCTTGGCGGGTAGCTCCTACGAGCAGTACTTC. This chain uses TRBV5-5 with TRBJ2-7; D call uncertain. The germline CDR1 and CDR2 sequences are SGHKS and YYEKEE (reference sequence). This CDR3 is built from 14 residues. V was cut by 0 bases and J by 0 bases, with 7 bases left in between. Full variable domain (remainder filled in from reference TRBV5-5 and TRBJ2-7): DAGVTQSPTHLIKTRGQQVTLRCSPISGHKSVSWYQQVLGQGPQFIFQYYEKEERGRGNFPDRFSARQFPNYSSELNVNALLLGDSALYLCASSLAGSSYEQYFGPGTRLTVT.

Concerning this clone itself: Other DNA sequences in the sample encode the same CDR3. This chain links TRBV27 with TRBJ2-7; 12 bases are a match to TRBD2. After removal of 8 bases from V and 3 bases from J, the junction contained 2 bases not matched to a gene. This CDR3 has 13 amino acids. Germline CDR1 is MNHEY and CDR2 is SMNVEV (reference sequence). The CDR3 region is CASQGLAGYEQYF. DNA for the CDR3: TGTGCCAGCCAGGGACTAGCGGGCTACGAGCAGTACTTC.

This clone was recorded only once. The V gene is TRBV4-3, the J gene TRBJ1-2; 8 positions match TRBD1. CDR1 and CDR2 (germline): LGHNA, YSLEER. The CDR3 is 17 amino acids. V dropped 4 bases and J dropped 7; count of bases not matched to a gene: 17. CDR3 protein: CASSLNPRQGLEGGYTF. DNA of the CDR3: TGCGCCAGCAGCCTTAACCCACGACAGGGGTTGGAGGGTGGCTACACCTTC.

The chain links TRBV6-1 to TRBJ2-7; 8 bases match TRBD1. With 7 bases clipped from V and 10 bases from J, the junction kept 6 bases outside the gene matches. The CDR3 has 11 residues. Germline V gives CDR1 MNHNS, CDR2 SASEGT. The CDR3 coding sequence is TGTGCCAGCAACCAGGGGGCTATCCAGTACTTC. Translation gives CASNQGAIQYF.

The chain combines TRBV2 with TRBJ1-2; unclear D gene. The ends were cut back, 8 bases at V and 4 bases at J, with 17 bases in the middle. This CDR3 has 14 amino acids. Germline V gives CDR1 SNHLY, CDR2 FYNNEI. As DNA, the CDR3 is TGTGCCAGCGGCGGGTCTACGACGGGCTATGGCTACACCTTC. This translates into CASGGSTTGYGYTF.